A selection of T cell receptor beta chains follows, all from one sample in a study of cytomegalovirus exposure and HLA in healthy donors. Measured with immunoSEQ multiplex PCR; TCRdb has only the in-frame clones, and not every one. The sample shows 150,000 to 200,000 clones, around 75% of them seen only once. The sequenced sample was PBMCs. Receptors originate from a man aged 35 to 55 in good health and CMV-seropositive. CDR3s include the opening cysteine and the closing phenylalanine or tryptophan. The order of the fields is V gene, J gene, clone size, D gene, CDR3 protein, CDR3 DNA. D genes are given only for firm matches. A row's size may be missing; if present it is once, few, many or a size class.

>TRBV7-2|TRBJ2-7|-|TRBD2
CASLPGGVHEQYF
TGTGCCAGCCTTCCGGGAGGGGTTCACGAGCAGTACTTC
>TRBV4-1|TRBJ2-7|-|TRBD2
CASSQLHTSGGDEQYF
TGCGCCAGCAGCCAGCTGCACACTAGCGGGGGAGACGAGCAGTACTTC
>TRBV5-4|TRBJ2-5|once|-
CASSLVGQETQYF
TGTGCCAGCAGCTTGGTCGGCCAAGAGACCCAGTACTTC
>TRBV12-5|TRBJ2-5|-|TRBD2
CASAWGGQETQYF
TGTGCTAGTGCCTGGGGGGGACAAGAGACCCAGTACTTC
>TRBV4-2|TRBJ2-5|-|TRBD1
CASSQDPRGRRETQYF
TGTGCCAGCAGCCAAGATCCCAGGGGGCGGAGGGAGACCCAGTACTTC
>TRBV18|TRBJ2-7|few|TRBD2
CASSSRGGEYEQYF
TGTGCCAGCTCCTCCCGCGGGGGGGAATACGAGCAGTACTTC
>TRBV6-1|TRBJ1-6|-|TRBD1
CANLDRGMSPLHF
TGTGCCAATTTGGACAGGGGGATGTCACCCCTCCACTTT
>TRBV5-1|TRBJ2-7|few|-
CASSLRGGGYEQYF
TGCGCCAGCAGTCTTCGCGGCGGCGGCTACGAGCAGTACTTC
>TRBV7-9|TRBJ2-3|-|TRBD1
CASSLGTGAEDTQYF
TGTGCCAGCAGCCTAGGGACAGGGGCTGAAGATACGCAGTATTTT
>TRBV9|TRBJ2-7|-|-
CASSVGRGPTYEQYF
TGTGCCAGCAGCGTAGGGCGGGGGCCTACCTACGAGCAGTACTTC
>TRBV30|TRBJ1-4|-|-
CAWSVPGPGIVNEKLFF
TGTGCCTGGAGTGTACCCGGCCCAGGGATTGTCAATGAAAAACTGTTTTTT
>TRBV29-1|TRBJ2-1|-|-
CSVLQGNEQFF
TGCAGCGTGCTCCAGGGGAATGAGCAGTTCTTC
>TRBV6-5|TRBJ1-2|-|-
CASSYSTGPSPDTF
TGTGCCAGCAGTTACTCGACAGGACCGAGTCCCGACACCTTC
>TRBV7-9|TRBJ1-6|once|TRBD1
CASSPGTGPPLHF
TGTGCCAGCAGCCCTGGGACAGGGCCACCCCTCCACTTT
>TRBV6-5|TRBJ2-3|-|TRBD1
CASSGPGQKSNTQYF
TGTGCCAGCAGTGGGCCGGGACAGAAGTCCAATACGCAGTATTTT
>TRBV11-2|TRBJ2-3|-|-
CASSPLAGTPADTQYF
TGTGCCAGCAGCCCCCTCGCAGGCACCCCAGCAGATACGCAGTATTTT
>TRBV6-1|TRBJ1-2|-|-
CASSARQVLNYGYTF
TGTGCCAGCAGTGCCCGACAGGTTCTCAACTATGGCTACACCTTC
>TRBV2|TRBJ2-3|-|-
CASSESGLIDTQYF
TGTGCCAGCAGTGAATCCGGGTTAATAGATACGCAGTATTTT
>TRBV30|TRBJ1-5|once|-
CAWNGQMGQPQHF
TGTGCCTGGAATGGACAGATGGGGCAGCCCCAGCATTTT
>TRBV19|TRBJ1-2|-|TRBD1
CASSIKSGQNYGYTF
TGTGCCAGTAGTATAAAGTCGGGACAGAACTATGGCTACACCTTC
>TRBV5-1|TRBJ1-5|-|-
CASSLGGGVDGNQPQHF
TGCGCCAGCAGCTTGGGAGGAGGGGTCGACGGCAATCAGCCCCAGCATTTT
>TRBV2|TRBJ1-1|-|TRBD1
CASLRDRNTEAFF
TGTGCCAGCCTCCGGGACAGGAACACTGAAGCTTTCTTT
>TRBV7-3|TRBJ2-3|-|-
CASSLAGVGTDTQYF
TGTGCCAGCAGCTTAGCCGGGGTCGGCACAGATACGCAGTATTTT
>TRBV19|TRBJ1-1|-|TRBD1
CASRETGGATEAFF
TGTGCCAGTCGAGAGACAGGGGGGGCCACTGAAGCTTTCTTT
>TRBV7-6|TRBJ2-1|-|TRBD1
CASSLAGTGGWDEQFF
TGTGCCAGCAGCCTCGCGGGGACAGGTGGTTGGGATGAGCAGTTCTTC
>TRBV4-3|TRBJ2-7|-|-
CASSQDGQGIEQYF
TGCGCCAGCAGCCAAGATGGCCAGGGTATCGAGCAGTACTTC
>TRBV28|TRBJ1-1|-|-
CASSLAGENTEAFF
TGTGCCAGCAGCCTTGCAGGGGAAAACACTGAAGCTTTCTTT
>TRBV18|TRBJ2-1|-|-
CASSPRGGGSYNEQFF
TGTGCCAGCTCACCACGGGGTGGAGGCTCCTACAATGAGCAGTTCTTC
>TRBV28|TRBJ1-4|once|TRBD1
CASSYQGEQGNSFGKLFF
TGTGCCAGCAGTTACCAGGGGGAGCAGGGTAATAGTTTCGGAAAACTGTTTTTT
>TRBV4-3|TRBJ2-1|-|TRBD2
CASSQEGSLAGYNEQFF
TGCGCCAGCAGCCAAGAGGGGAGCCTAGCGGGGTACAATGAGCAGTTCTTC
>TRBV28|TRBJ1-2|-|-
CASSFRGGGYTF
TGTGCCAGCAGTTTCCGGGGGGGTGGCTACACCTTC
>TRBV4-2|TRBJ2-7|-|-
CASSQGGAEQYF
TGTGCCAGCAGCCAAGGTGGAGCCGAGCAGTACTTC
>TRBV28|TRBJ1-5|-|-
CASSSGAQAQPQHF
TGTGCCAGCAGTTCAGGGGCGCAGGCTCAGCCCCAGCATTTT
>TRBV5-1|TRBJ1-6|-|TRBD1
CASAQGVDSPLHF
TGCGCCAGTGCCCAGGGGGTGGATTCACCCCTCCACTTT
>TRBV29-1|TRBJ1-2|-|-
CSVEDRGFSNYGYTF
TGCAGCGTTGAAGATCGGGGGTTCTCTAACTATGGCTACACCTTC
>TRBV7-2|TRBJ1-1|few|-
CASSPGVGGTEAFF
TGTGCCAGCAGCCCCGGGGTTGGGGGGACTGAAGCTTTCTTT